This T cell receptor (beta chain) came from a study of blood T cell repertoires in COVID-19. Study summary: The samples span acute and convalescent COVID-19 from the United States, Italy and Spain. T cells, B-cell-depleted T cells, or PBMCs supplied cDNA or gDNA.

In the authors' methods: The authors estimated nucleated cell counts from reference gene primer amplification. Assay used: immunoSEQ multiplex PCR; TCRdb lists only in-frame clones, some missing. The V and J calls and the clone size are those of that table, but D and trimming were determined from the DNA. The sample has under 250,000 clones, 82% seen once. Clinical histories supplied by participants themselves formed the basis of cohort assignment. The CDR3 is made up of 14 amino acids. The V end lost 4 bases, the J end lost 2 bases, and 9 bases lay between the germline ends. Germline V CDR1 and CDR2: SNHLY, FYNNEI.

The V and J genes are TRBV2 and TRBJ1-5, with a possible D match to TRBD1 (6 bases). This receptor was identified in an older woman who had recovered from COVID-19. Sequences were obtained from PBMCs or T cells enriched from blood (not recorded which). In DNA form, the CDR3 reads TGTGCCAGCAGTGGGCAGGGGCGCAATCAGCCCCAGCATTTT. This gives the protein CASSGQGRNQPQHF.